Below, 23 T cell receptor beta chains from the same sample are listed, as sequenced in a study of beta chain features in type 1 diabetes. Reverse transcribing all isolated RNA meant expressed TCRB transcripts were sequenced. TCRdb's copy holds only in-frame clones and misses some; the assay was immunoSEQ multiplex PCR. The sample holds approximately 360,000 clones, roughly 12% seen once. The antigens these receptors bind are not known. Study results and limitations: Type 1 diabetes patients showed a moderate but significant shortening of TCRB CDR3s in all four CD4+ subsets.

The sample consisted of naive CD4+ T cells from blood. The receptor source for this set is a young woman with type 1 diabetes.

The rearrangement links TRBV5-4 to TRBJ2-1; 15 nucleotides agree with TRBD2. Looked up from germline, CDR1 is SGHNT and CDR2 is YYREEE (reference sequence). The CDR3 sequence is 15 residues long. With 3 bases clipped from V and 6 bases from J, the junction kept 1 base outside the gene matches. CDR3 sequence: CASSWTSGGANEQFF. DNA for the CDR3: TGTGCCAGCAGCTGGACTAGCGGGGGGGCCAATGAGCAGTTCTTC.

The chain uses TRBV11-2 and TRBJ2-1, with D tentatively TRBD1 (8 bases). In germline, CDR1 is SGHAT, CDR2 FQNNGV. Trimming cost V 5 bases and J 13 bases, with 18 bases left between them. The CDR3 length is 13 residues. CDR3 sequence reads: CASSRVRGTGQFF. The CDR3 DNA sequence: TGTGCCAGCAGCCGCGTGCGGGGGACAGGACAGTTCTTC.

The chain employs TRBV7-9 and TRBJ2-5, with D perhaps TRBD1 (6 bases). With 5 bases removed from V and 0 bases from J, the gap between germline ends came to 10 bases. There are 14 residues in the CDR3. CDR1 and CDR2 (germline): SEHNR, FQNEAQ (reference sequence). The CDR3 region is CASSKQGDQETQYF. As DNA, the CDR3 is TGTGCCAGCAGCAAACAGGGAGACCAAGAGACCCAGTACTTC. Full variable domain (remainder filled in from reference TRBV7-9 and TRBJ2-5): DTGVSQNPRHKITKRGQNVTFRCDPISEHNRLYWYRQTLGQGPEFLTYFQNEAQLEKSRLLSDRFSAERPKGSFSTLEIQRTEQGDSAMYLCASSKQGDQETQYFGPGTRLLVL.

The chain carries TRBV9 and TRBJ2-1; 7 bases agree with TRBD2. Germline trimming cut 0 bases from V and 8 bases from J; bases unmatched to any gene: 11. This CDR3 spans 16 amino acids. Germline V lookup: CDR1 SGDLS, CDR2 YYNGEE. CDR3 in amino acids: CASSVVVSGRPDEQFF. CDR3 nucleotide sequence: TGTGCCAGCAGCGTAGTTGTTAGCGGGCGCCCCGATGAGCAGTTCTTC.

The rearrangement joins TRBV5-1 to TRBJ1-1; no clear D gene. V was cut by 6 bases and J by 2 bases, with 14 bases left in between. The CDR3 spans 14 residues. Germline values: CDR1 SGHRS, CDR2 YFSETQ. The CDR3, as DNA: TGCGCCAGCACAAAAGAGCACAGAAACACTGAAGCTTTCTTT. This codes for CASTKEHRNTEAFF.

This clone was seen only a few times. The gene calls are TRBV9 and TRBJ1-4, with a weak D call TRBD1 (6 bases). V was pared by 0 bases and J by 10 bases, with 10 bases between. The CDR3 contains 13 residues. Germline CDR1 is SGDLS and CDR2 is YYNGEE. In nucleotides, the CDR3 is TGTGCCAGCAGCGTAGATCAGGGGCCAAAACTGTTTTTT. Residues: CASSVDQGPKLFF.

In regard to this clone: The sample holds other DNA sequences that translate to the same CDR3. This rearrangement joins TRBV5-1 to TRBJ1-5, with 8 bases that match TRBD1. The CDR3 has 14 amino acids. CDR1 and CDR2 (germline): SGHRS, YFSETQ. Trimming at V came to 3 bases and at J to 4 bases, leaving 3 bases not matched to a gene. CDR3 DNA: TGCGCCAGCAGCTCCGGACAGGGTAATCAGCCCCAGCATTTT. Protein product: CASSSGQGNQPQHF. Together with reference TRBV5-1 and TRBJ1-5, the CDR3 gives the full variable domain: KAGVTQTPRYLIKTRGQQVTLSCSPISGHRSVSWYQQTPGQGLQFLFEYFSETQRNKGNFPGRFSGRQFSNSRSEMNVSTLELGDSALYLCASSSGQGNQPQHFGDGTRLSIL.

This clone was observed a few times. At the DNA level, this CDR3 is encoded by other sequences in the same sample as well. This chain uses TRBV20-1 with TRBJ2-3; D is undetermined. This CDR3 is built from 10 residues. CDR1 and CDR2 from the germline V gene are DFQATT and SNEGSKA (reference sequence). Trimming pared 6 bases from V and 2 bases from J, leaving 3 bases between. CDR3 coding DNA: TGCAGTGCCTCCACAGATACGCAGTATTTT. This translates into CSASTDTQYF.

The V gene is TRBV28, the J gene TRBJ1-1; no clear D gene. V gave up 10 bases and J gave up 6 bases, with 18 bases separating them. Germline loops: CDR1 MDHEN, CDR2 SYDVKM. The CDR3 runs to 13 residues. CDR3 DNA sequence: TGTGCCACGCGGAGTCCCGGTAATGCTGAAGCTTTCTTT. Its translation is CATRSPGNAEAFF.

This clone was seen a few times. The chain joins TRBV6-5 to TRBJ2-4; 9 bases match TRBD2. The CDR3 totals 14 residues. CDR1 and CDR2 from the germline V gene are MNHEY and SVGAGI. Trimming cost V 4 bases and J 6 bases; bases outside gene matches: 4. The CDR3 here is CASSSRLAANIQYF. The CDR3 region has the DNA TGTGCCAGCAGTTCGCGACTAGCGGCAAACATTCAGTACTTC.

This clone was counted between two and nine times. The V gene is TRBV5-1, the J gene TRBJ2-5; TRBD2 matches at 8 bases. V was clipped by 0 bases and J by 1 base; unmatched bases: 5. The germline V gene has CDR1 SGHRS and CDR2 YFSETQ. The CDR3 is 16 amino acids. CDR3 sequence (DNA): TGCGCCAGCAGCTTGGCGGTAGCGGGATCCCAAGAGACCCAGTACTTC. Amino acids: CASSLAVAGSQETQYF.

J is TRBJ1-2 and V is TRBV25-1; TRBD1 is a possible D gene (5 bases). The CDR3 runs 12 residues. The germline CDR1 and CDR2 sequences are MGHDK and SYGVNS. Trimming removed 6 bases at V and 3 bases at J, with 8 bases between. The CDR3 DNA is TGTGCCAGCAGGGAGGGACACTATGGCTACACCTTC. Its protein is CASREGHYGYTF.

This clone showed up just a few times. The J gene is TRBJ2-1, the V gene TRBV27; TRBD2 agrees at 11 bases. Trimming removed 5 bases from V and 8 bases from J; junction bases left unmatched: 8. The CDR3 covers 15 residues. Germline assignment: CDR1 MNHEY and CDR2 SMNVEV (reference sequence). CDR3 in amino acids: CASSSIAGGYDEQFF. The DNA for the CDR3 is TGTGCCAGCAGTAGTATAGCGGGAGGGTATGATGAGCAGTTCTTC.

The chain joins TRBV7-6 to TRBJ2-7; tentative D call: TRBD2 (6 bases). This CDR3 has 16 residues. Germline CDR1 and CDR2: SGHVS and FNYEAQ. Deletions cut 2 bases from V and 0 bases from J, with 14 bases between. CDR3 bases: TGTGCCAGCAGCTTATCCGGCGGGGACCCCTCCTACGAGCAGTACTTC. It specifies CASSLSGGDPSYEQYF.

The rearrangement uses TRBV30 and TRBJ2-4, with D unresolved. The CDR3 consists of 13 residues. The V gene's germline CDR1 is GTSNPN and CDR2 SVGIG (reference sequence). CDR3 in DNA: TGTGCATCCAGCGTTATAGCCAAAAACATTCAGTACTTC. Its translation: CASSVIAKNIQYF.

In this sample, this clone turned up a few times. The CDR3, as DNA: TGTGCCAGCAGCACAGCGGCTAGCGGGGCCACAGATACGCAGTATTTT. It is translated as CASSTAASGATDTQYF. The genes are TRBV28 and TRBJ2-3; TRBD2 agrees at 9 bases. V lost 6 bases, J lost 2 bases, and 9 bases stayed unmatched. Germline CDR1 reads MDHEN; CDR2 reads SYDVKM. The CDR3 consists of 16 residues.

This clone was detected a few times. V usage is TRBV4-2 and J usage is TRBJ1-2; 7 bases agree with TRBD1. CDR3 length: 15 amino acids. The germline V gene has CDR1 LGHNA and CDR2 YNFKEQ. Losses at the gene ends were 2 bases for V and 3 bases for J; bases not matched to a gene: 6. CDR3 DNA sequence: TGTGCCAGCAGCCAAATAGAGGGGGCGGACTATGGCTACACCTTC. It specifies CASSQIEGADYGYTF.

This clone occurred a few times. The chain joins TRBV9 to TRBJ2-3, with 12 bases aligning to TRBD1. CDR1 and CDR2 (germline): SGDLS, YYNGEE. This CDR3 region has 16 residues. With 3 bases clipped from V and 3 bases from J, the junction kept 5 bases outside the gene matches. The CDR3 protein is CASSEGQGALTDTQYF. The CDR3 DNA follows: TGTGCCAGCAGCGAGGGACAGGGGGCTTTGACAGATACGCAGTATTTT.

The V call is TRBV27, the J call TRBJ2-6; maybe TRBD1 (7 bases). This CDR3 is 16 amino acids long. CDR1 is MNHEY and CDR2 is SMNVEV in the germline V gene (reference sequence). V lost 1 base and J 9 bases, leaving 16 bases between the germline ends. Written as DNA, the CDR3 is TGTGCCAGCAGTTTATATACAGGGGAGGAGGGCAACGTCCTGACTTTC. It translates to CASSLYTGEEGNVLTF.

This clone was observed a few times. The rearrangement uses TRBV28 and TRBJ2-2; D is ambiguous. The V end was cut by 6 bases, the J end by 7 bases, with 12 bases between. The CDR3 sequence is 13 residues long. From germline, CDR1 is MDHEN and CDR2 SYDVKM. The CDR3 region has the DNA TGTGCCAGCAGCCCTCCAGTGATCGGGGAGCTGTTTTTT. This sequence encodes CASSPPVIGELFF. The whole variable domain, remainder taken from reference TRBV28 and TRBJ2-2, is DVKVTQSSRYLVKRTGEKVFLECVQDMDHENMFWYRQDPGLGLRLIYFSYDVKMKEKGDIPEGYSVSREKKERFSLILESASTNQTSMYLCASSPPVIGELFFGEGSRLTVL.

This clone occurred a few times. This chain links TRBV29-1 with TRBJ2-3, with a weak D call TRBD2 (6 bases). V shed 4 bases and J shed 2 bases, with 13 bases lying between them. The germline CDR1 and CDR2 sequences are SQVTM and ANQGSEA. This CDR3 region has 14 residues. The CDR3 coding sequence is TGCAGCGTTGTCGGGGGAAGACCCACAGATACGCAGTATTTT. This translates into CSVVGGRPTDTQYF.

V and J are TRBV9 and TRBJ1-2; D unclear. With 2 bases removed from V and 9 bases from J, the gap between germline ends came to 11 bases. The length of the CDR3 is 12 residues. Germline V gene data show CDR1 as SGDLS and CDR2 as YYNGEE. This CDR3 reads CASSVKSGRYTF. CDR3 in DNA: TGTGCCAGCAGCGTTAAGTCTGGCCGCTACACCTTC.

There are a few counts of this clone. The rearrangement joins TRBV30 to TRBJ2-7; TRBD2 matches at 14 bases. Per germline, CDR1 GTSNPN and CDR2 SVGIG (reference sequence). CDR3 length: 19 residues. Unmatched junction bases numbered 11, after V lost 1 base and J lost 0 bases. CDR3 residues: CAWSDRGAGLAGGSYEQYF. The CDR3 DNA follows: TGTGCCTGGAGTGACAGGGGGGCCGGACTAGCGGGAGGCTCCTACGAGCAGTACTTC.